The clone carrying this T cell receptor (beta chain) appeared many times. Antigen: not known. This CDR3 contains 14 residues. The V gene's germline CDR1 is SGHTA and CDR2 FQGNSA. V was clipped by 3 bases and J by 2 bases, with 9 bases between them. MiXCR, applied by TCRdb to the reads, yields one record per CDR3 protein. The sample records hundreds of thousands of distinct CDR3 sequences, roughly 36% being singletons. The data derive from a study of T cell repertoires in cytomegalovirus infection. About the research overall: Selection of CMV epitopes for the study included recently identified HLA-C-restricted and well-studied HLA-B-restricted ones. A matching HLA type, together with CMV infection, was signaled by public TCR beta signatures. Study conclusions and caveats: The study identified carriers of CMV plus the relevant HLA from cumulative public TCR beta family frequency. HLA-C-restricted CMV-specific TCR beta clonotypes prevailed in the ex vivo response.

This receptor was identified in a human donor in good health (CMV status not recorded). Some clones in this sample may be carry-over from other donors' samples. The chain recombines TRBV7-2 with TRBJ2-3, with D hard to call. Sample: cultured PBMCs, taken from culture after CMV antigen stimulation. The CDR3 sequence: CASSFSPATDTQYF. The CDR3 bases are TGTGCCAGCAGCTTCAGTCCAGCCACAGATACGCAGTATTTT.